This T cell receptor beta chain is drawn from a study of pediatric ulcerative colitis. This clone was detected once. Only in-frame clones appear in the TCRdb table, and some are missing; sequencing was by immunoSEQ multiplex PCR. The sample holds 54,000 or so clones, 85% to 90% seen once. V was trimmed by 1 base and J by 2 bases, leaving 15 bases between them. Germline V gene lookup returns CDR1 SGHDN and CDR2 FVKESK. CDR3 length equals 16 residues. This clonotype was obtained from a boy between 10 and 17 years old who was a control in a study of pediatric ulcerative colitis. What was sequenced was blood. This chain links TRBV14 with TRBJ2-7, with D maybe TRBD1 (6 bases). The CDR3 DNA sequence: TGTGCCAGCAGCCAAGGAAACAGGGTGGGACCCTACGAGCAGTACTTC. Translation: CASSQGNRVGPYEQYF.